This T cell receptor (beta chain) stems from a study of long-term antiretroviral therapy in people with HIV. About the study: A decade or so separates the oldest specimens from the later 2015 immediate-ART recommendation.

Version v3.0 of the immunoSEQ assay was performed at survey level. Sequenced by immunoSEQ multiplex PCR; TCRdb stores in-frame clones only, minus some. There are around 9,200 clones in the sample; approximately 78% occur only once, and more than 20% lies in the top ten. Germline values: CDR1 SNHLY, CDR2 FYNNEI. The CDR3 sequence is 15 residues long. After removal of 7 bases from V and 5 bases from J, the junction contained 11 bases not matched to a gene. Sequences were derived from unsorted PBMCs, sampled 0.6 years before starting antiretroviral therapy. The receptor was derived from a man in his forties with HIV. This chain joins TRBV2 and TRBJ2-5; TRBD1 matches 9 bases. The CDR3 nucleotides read TGTGCCAGCACGGGTCTTGGGGGGACAGGGGAGACCCAGTACTTC. This codes for CASTGLGGTGETQYF.